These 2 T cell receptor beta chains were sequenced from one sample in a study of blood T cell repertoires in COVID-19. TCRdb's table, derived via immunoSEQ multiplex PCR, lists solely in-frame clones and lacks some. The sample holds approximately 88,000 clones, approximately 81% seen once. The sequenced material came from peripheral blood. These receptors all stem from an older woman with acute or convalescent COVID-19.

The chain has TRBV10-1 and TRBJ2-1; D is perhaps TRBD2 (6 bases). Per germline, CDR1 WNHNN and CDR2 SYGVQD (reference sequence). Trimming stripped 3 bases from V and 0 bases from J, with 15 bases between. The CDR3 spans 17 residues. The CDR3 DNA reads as TGCGCCAGCAGTGACTTATCGGGACTCAGCTCCTACAATGAGCAGTTCTTC. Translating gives CASSDLSGLSSYNEQFF.

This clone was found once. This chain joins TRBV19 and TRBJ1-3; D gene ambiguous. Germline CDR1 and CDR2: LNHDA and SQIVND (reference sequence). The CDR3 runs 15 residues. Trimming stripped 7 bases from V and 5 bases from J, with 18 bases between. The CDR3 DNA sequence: TGTGCCAGTACCACCGGTTCGGGTGGAAGAAACACCATATATTTT. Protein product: CASTTGSGGRNTIYF.